This T cell receptor beta chain is drawn from a study of post-analysis software for immune sequencing data. Study-wide results and caveats: F measure grouped same-batch samples tightly together. Patients with multiple sclerosis recorded significantly lower normalized Chao1 diversity than controls, the study found. TRBV segments more frequent in patients than in controls numbered several and included TRBV5-6, TRBV5-1 and TRBV20-1.

Notes on this clonotype: The target antigen is unknown.

This CDR3 has 13 amino acids. From germline, CDR1 is LGHDT and CDR2 YNNKEL (reference sequence). Trimming left V 3 bases short and J 4 bases short, with 9 bases between. The TCR beta cDNA libraries carried unique molecular identifiers. TCRdb used MiXCR to reprocess the PCR reads, holding one entry per CDR3 protein. The sample lists hundreds of thousands of distinct CDR3 sequences, 30% seen once, with 0.56% in the top ten. The chain uses TRBV3-1 and TRBJ1-1; D is undetermined. Sample: blood. The receptor was isolated from a girl under 18 with multiple sclerosis. The CDR3 DNA is TGTGCCAGCAGCCACGATTCTAGCACTGAAGCTTTCTTT. Protein product: CASSHDSSTEAFF.